The 25 T cell receptor beta chains below all came from one sample that was sequenced in a study of T-cell memory formation after mild COVID-19. TCRdb processed the 5' RACE reads anew with MiXCR; each CDR3 protein has one entry. The table shows 85,000 to 130,000 distinct CDR3 sequences, with about a sixth occurring only once. Sequenced: PBMCs or a T cell subset sorted from them (not recorded which). All receptors derive from an adult woman who had mild COVID-19 (a few samples of this study predate the infection). Cell type and time point are not known.

V is TRBV30 and J is TRBJ2-1; D possibly corresponds to TRBD2 (6 bases). The CDR3 contains 15 residues. Trimming shortened V by 3 bases and J by 0 bases, and 12 bases separated the two germline ends. Germline V gene lookup returns CDR1 GTSNPN and CDR2 SVGIG (reference sequence). In nucleotides, the CDR3 is TGTGCCTGGAGCCGGGACTCTGACTCCTACAATGAGCAGTTCTTC. As protein: CAWSRDSDSYNEQFF.

This clonotype occurred a few times. The J gene is TRBJ2-3, the V gene TRBV12-3 or TRBV12-4; 8 bases agree with TRBD2. The CDR3 has 15 amino acids. J gave up 1 base and V 4 bases, and 4 bases lay outside the gene matches. The CDR3, as DNA: TGTGCCAGCAGTTCGATAGCGGGGCGCACAGATACGCAGTATTTT. It specifies CASSSIAGRTDTQYF.

This clonotype was counted between two and nine times. The rearrangement joins TRBV12-3 or TRBV12-4 to TRBJ1-1; D call uncertain. The germline V and J ends were trimmed by 2 bases and 1 base, with 8 bases remaining between them. This CDR3 has 14 residues. The CDR3 loop reads CASSLFSGNTEAFF. The CDR3 DNA sequence: TGTGCCAGCAGTTTATTCTCGGGGAACACTGAAGCTTTCTTT.

This clonotype was observed a handful of times. This chain joins TRBV9 and TRBJ1-1; a weak D match, TRBD1 (5 bases). The CDR3 is made up of 20 amino acids. V was pared by 0 bases and J by 0 bases, with 24 bases between. Germline-derived CDR1 and CDR2 are SGDLS and YYNGEE. The CDR3 here is CASSVDPGSGGGGLNTEAFF. The CDR3 DNA reads TGTGCCAGCAGCGTAGATCCCGGGTCGGGAGGTGGGGGATTGAACACTGAAGCTTTCTTT. Drawing the rest from reference TRBV9 and TRBJ1-1, the complete variable domain is DSGVTQTPKHLITATGQRVTLRCSPRSGDLSVYWYQQSLDQGLQFLIQYYNGEERAKGNILERFSAQQFPDLHSELNLSSLELGDSALYFCASSVDPGSGGGGLNTEAFFGQGTRLTVV.

This chain uses TRBV27 with TRBJ1-1; TRBD1 is a possible D gene (5 bases). CDR1 MNHEY and CDR2 SMNVEV come from the germline V gene (reference sequence). Trimming took 5 bases from V and 3 from J, leaving 16 bases between them. CDR3 length equals 15 residues. CDR3 DNA: TGTGCCAGCAGTGTAATTGGGGCTTGGGACACTGAAGCTTTCTTT. It specifies CASSVIGAWDTEAFF.

This chain uses TRBV7-9 with TRBJ1-2; D perhaps matches TRBD1 (6 bases). The CDR3 has 13 amino acids. Germline CDR1 SEHNR, CDR2 FQNEAQ (reference sequence). Between the trimmed V and J ends, which lost 7 bases and 4 bases, there was a span of 13 bases. CDR3 in DNA: TGTGCCAGCAAGAAGGACAGCGGCTATGGCTACACCTTC. Translation: CASKKDSGYGYTF. The variable domain in full, with the rest retrieved from reference TRBV7-9 and TRBJ1-2, is DTGVSQNPRHKITKRGQNVTFRCDPISEHNRLYWYRQTLGQGPEFLTYFQNEAQLEKSRLLSDRFSAERPKGSFSTLEIQRTEQGDSAMYLCASKKDSGYGYTFGSGTRLTVV.

The rearrangement uses TRBV12-3 or TRBV12-4 and TRBJ2-3; 8 nucleotides line up with TRBD2. Unmatched junction bases numbered 10, after V lost 5 bases and J lost 6 bases. The CDR3 runs 15 residues. CDR3 in DNA: TGTGCCAGCAGTAACCCCGGGGGGGCCGTCGATACGCAGTATTTT. Residues: CASSNPGGAVDTQYF.

The chain combines TRBV12-3 or TRBV12-4 with TRBJ1-2; TRBD1 aligns across 10 bases. Losses at the gene ends were 3 bases for V and 5 bases for J; bases not matched to a gene: 6. CDR3 size: 15 residues. The CDR3 reads CASSLDRGTVYGYTF. The CDR3 region has the DNA TGTGCCAGCAGTTTGGACAGGGGGACGGTATATGGCTACACCTTC.

This clonotype was detected a few times. The genes are TRBV2 and TRBJ2-3, with D unresolved. CDR3 size: 13 residues. V was trimmed by 2 bases and J by 5 bases, leaving 8 bases between them. Per the germline V gene, CDR1 is SNHLY and CDR2 is FYNNEI. In nucleotides, the CDR3 is TGTGCCAGCAGTGAAAGGCCGCTAGATACGCAGTATTTT. Translating it yields CASSERPLDTQYF.

This clonotype appeared many times. The rearrangement links TRBV9 to TRBJ1-5; D unresolved. CDR1 and CDR2 from the germline V gene are SGDLS and YYNGEE. The CDR3 sequence is 13 residues long. V lost 6 bases and J lost 7, with 14 bases in between. The CDR3 loop is CASNSGEEQPQHF. CDR3 bases: TGTGCCAGCAATTCGGGCGAGGAACAGCCCCAGCATTTT.

This clonotype has just a few counts. V gene TRBV9 combines with J gene TRBJ2-7, with 8 nucleotides matching TRBD1. J gave up 3 bases and V 2 bases, and 4 bases lay outside the gene matches. The germline gives CDR1 SGDLS, CDR2 YYNGEE. The CDR3 is 14 residues long. In DNA, the CDR3 is TGTGCCAGCAGCGTGGCCGGGACAGGCTACGAGCAGTACTTC. Translated, it gives CASSVAGTGYEQYF.

The chain uses TRBV12-3 or TRBV12-4 and TRBJ2-1; D is possibly TRBD2 (5 bases). The V gene lost 8 bases and the J gene lost 12 bases, with 20 bases spanning the gap. The CDR3 is 13 residues long. The CDR3 DNA follows: TGTGCCAGCGGATCACCCCCGGGAAGAGGGCAGTTCTTC. Its protein product is CASGSPPGRGQFF.

This sequence joins TRBV2 and TRBJ2-7, with D perhaps matching TRBD1 or TRBD2 (5 bases each). The V gene lost 4 bases and the J gene lost 0 bases, with 10 bases spanning the gap. Looked up from germline, CDR1 is SNHLY and CDR2 is FYNNEI. The CDR3 has 14 amino acids. The chain's CDR3 is CASSVGATSYEQYF. Here the CDR3 DNA reads TGTGCCAGCAGTGTCGGGGCGACCTCCTACGAGCAGTACTTC. Based on the CDR3 plus reference TRBV2 and TRBJ2-7, the full variable domain is EPEVTQTPSHQVTQMGQEVILRCVPISNHLYFYWYRQILGQKVEFLVSFYNNEISEKSEIFDDQFSVERPDGSNFTLKIRSTKLEDSAMYFCASSVGATSYEQYFGPGTRLTVT.

The chain recombines TRBV7-4 with TRBJ1-1; D is perhaps TRBD1 (6 bases). Looked up from germline, CDR1 is SGHVT and CDR2 is SQSDAQ. V lost 5 bases to trimming and J lost 0 bases, with 10 bases between them. This CDR3 has 14 amino acids. The CDR3 sequence: CASSPRDMNTEAFF. The CDR3 DNA reads TGTGCCAGCAGCCCCCGGGACATGAACACTGAAGCTTTCTTT.

The V gene is TRBV4-2, the J gene TRBJ2-3; 8 bases line up with TRBD1. The germline V gene has CDR1 LGHNA and CDR2 YNFKEQ. The CDR3 sequence is 16 residues long. The V gene end was trimmed by 4 bases and the J gene end by 0 bases; junction bases not matched to a gene: 6. Written as DNA, the CDR3 is TGTGCCAGCAGCCTCCCCGGACAGGGTAGCACAGATACGCAGTATTTT. Residues: CASSLPGQGSTDTQYF.

The chain is built from TRBV6-6 and TRBJ2-3; 11 bases line up with TRBD2. Germline CDR1 MNHNY, CDR2 SVGAGI (reference sequence). V lost 0 bases to trimming and J lost 1 base; unmatched junction nucleotides: 0. The CDR3 sequence is 16 residues long. For the CDR3, the DNA is TGTGCCAGCAGTTACTCGACTAGCGGGGGCACAGATACGCAGTATTTT. This gives the protein CASSYSTSGGTDTQYF.

By sample share, this clonotype is medium-sized. The genes are TRBV20-1 and TRBJ2-1; D is possibly TRBD1 or TRBD2 (6 bases each). The CDR3 extends over 17 amino acids. Germline V gene sequence: CDR1 DFQATT, CDR2 SNEGSKA (reference sequence). V shed 8 bases and J shed 0 bases, with 23 bases lying between them. The CDR3 spells CSPRDSGAVASYNEQFF. The CDR3 coding sequence is TGCAGTCCAAGGGACTCGGGGGCCGTTGCCTCCTACAATGAGCAGTTCTTC.

This clonotype was counted only a few times. The rearrangement links TRBV4-2 to TRBJ2-1, with 7 bases that match TRBD1. J gave up 6 bases and V 0 bases, and 8 bases lay outside the gene matches. This CDR3 contains 16 residues. The germline V gene has CDR1 LGHNA and CDR2 YNFKEQ. CDR3 DNA: TGTGCCAGCAGCCAAGAGTATATTGACAGGGTCAATGAGCAGTTCTTC. This codes for CASSQEYIDRVNEQFF.

This clonotype was counted a few times. The chain combines TRBV6-2 or TRBV6-3 with TRBJ2-7; maybe TRBD2 (5 bases). The germline CDR1 and CDR2 sequences are MNHEY and SVGEGT. The V end lost 6 bases, the J end lost 0 bases, and 18 bases lay between the germline ends. The CDR3 is made up of 16 amino acids. CDR3 DNA sequence: TGTGCCAGCAGAGAAGAGCGGAACTTGCCCTCCTACGAGCAGTACTTC. It yields the protein CASREERNLPSYEQYF.

The chain uses TRBV28 and TRBJ2-1, with a possible D match to TRBD2 (5 bases). V gave up 6 bases and J gave up 9 bases, with 18 bases separating them. Germline assignment: CDR1 MDHEN and CDR2 SYDVKM. CDR3 length equals 14 residues. This CDR3 reads CASSLEDSPREQFF. The CDR3 region has the DNA TGTGCCAGCAGCCTGGAGGACTCGCCCCGTGAGCAGTTCTTC. Combining the CDR3 with reference TRBV28 and TRBJ2-1 gives the whole variable domain DVKVTQSSRYLVKRTGEKVFLECVQDMDHENMFWYRQDPGLGLRLIYFSYDVKMKEKGDIPEGYSVSREKKERFSLILESASTNQTSMYLCASSLEDSPREQFFGPGTRLTVL.

This clonotype was counted only a few times. In nucleotides, the CDR3 is TGTGCCACCAGCAGAGATGTGGTGAGCACAGATACGCAGTATTTT. This codes for CATSRDVVSTDTQYF. V usage is TRBV15 and J usage is TRBJ2-3; no reliable D call. The CDR3 has 15 amino acids. Germline V gives CDR1 LNHNV, CDR2 YYDKDF (reference sequence). Trimming pared 0 bases from V and 0 bases from J, leaving 7 bases between.

This clonotype appeared once. This sequence joins TRBV7-3 and TRBJ2-2; 8 bases align to TRBD2. The CDR3 spans 17 residues. V was pared by 4 bases and J by 4 bases, with 11 bases of the junction left unmatched. Germline V gene data show CDR1 as SGHTA and CDR2 as FQGTGA. CDR3 sequence (DNA): TGTGCCAGCAGCTCCGAGCCTCGGGGGGGCCCCACCGGGGAGCTGTTTTTT. It specifies CASSSEPRGGPTGELFF.

This clonotype was seen only a few times. The chain carries TRBV12-3 or TRBV12-4 and TRBJ2-1; 10 positions agree with TRBD2. The junction had 5 bases not matched to a gene; V was cut back by 4 bases and J by 5 bases. The CDR3 is made up of 15 amino acids. This chain's CDR3 is CASSSSGRANNEQFF. CDR3 coding DNA: TGTGCCAGCAGTTCAAGCGGGAGGGCAAACAATGAGCAGTTCTTC.

This clonotype was observed a few times. This rearrangement joins TRBV5-1 to TRBJ2-7; D may be TRBD1 or TRBD2 (5 bases each). This CDR3 is 15 amino acids long. Germline CDR1 and CDR2: SGHRS and YFSETQ. The V gene lost 0 bases and the J gene lost 0 bases, with 10 bases spanning the gap. The CDR3 nucleotides read TGCGCCAGCAGCTTGGCCCGGGGCATCTCCTACGAGCAGTACTTC. It specifies CASSLARGISYEQYF.

The gene calls are TRBV10-2 and TRBJ2-1; 7 bases are a match to TRBD1. Germline V lookup: CDR1 WSHSY, CDR2 SAAADI. The CDR3 consists of 16 residues. The V and J ends lost 3 bases and 4 bases, in that order; junction bases with no gene match: 9. CDR3 sequence: CASSDVWDRGYNEQFF. The CDR3 DNA follows: TGCGCCAGCAGTGACGTGTGGGACAGAGGGTACAATGAGCAGTTCTTC.